This paragraph covers one T cell receptor (beta chain) sequence. These data belong to a study of blood T cell repertoires in COVID-19. Methods used by the authors: Estimates of nucleated cell counts were drawn from the amplification of reference gene primers. Measured with immunoSEQ multiplex PCR; TCRdb has only the in-frame clones, and not every one. V, J and clone size were drawn from that table, and D and trimming were deduced from the DNA. The repertoire has just over 650,000 clones, approximately 90% of them found once; the top ten carry approximately 0.3%. V was clipped by 0 bases and J by 2 bases, with 23 bases between them. Germline assignment: CDR1 MGHRA and CDR2 YSYEKL. This CDR3 has 19 residues.

This sequence joins TRBV4-1 and TRBJ2-7; a weak D match, TRBD2 (8 bases). Sequenced sample: peripheral blood. This receptor was identified in a woman between 18 and 29 years old with acute or convalescent COVID-19. The CDR3 DNA sequence: TGCGCCAGCAGCCAAGATCTTAGGGGGCGTACTAGCGGTGCCTACGAGCAGTACTTC. Encoded protein: CASSQDLRGRTSGAYEQYF.